What follows are 20 T cell receptor beta chains derived from one specimen sequenced in a study of blood T cell repertoires in COVID-19. Only in-frame clones appear in the TCRdb table, and some are missing; sequencing was by immunoSEQ multiplex PCR. Found here are 150,000 to 200,000 clones, 78% of them singletons; the top ten hold 2.5% to 3%. The sample was peripheral blood. The source is an elderly woman with active or convalescent COVID-19.

Turning to this clone: This sample also contains other DNA sequences that code for the same CDR3. V usage is TRBV27 and J usage is TRBJ1-4; D might be TRBD1 (6 bases). The CDR3 has 14 amino acids. Trimming removed 11 bases at V and 9 bases at J, with 22 bases between. Germline lookup yields CDR1 MNHEY and CDR2 SMNVEV (reference sequence). CDR3 in amino acids: CARKGVVGRQKLFF. The DNA for the CDR3 is TGTGCCCGAAAGGGGGTGGTAGGGCGGCAAAAACTGTTTTTT.

The V gene is TRBV28, the J gene TRBJ2-1, with 8 positions matching TRBD2. The CDR3 runs to 14 residues. Germline CDR1 and CDR2: MDHEN and SYDVKM. The ends lost 3 bases at V and 7 bases at J; junction bases unmatched: 5. CDR3 nucleotides: TGTGCCAGCAGTTTTCATCGGGAGGGGAATGAGCAGTTCTTC. It codes for CASSFHREGNEQFF.

This clone appeared once. The rearrangement uses TRBV5-1 and TRBJ1-1; 10 positions agree with TRBD1. Trimming took 4 bases from V and 7 from J; bases not matched to a gene: 16. CDR3 length: 17 residues. The germline V gene encodes CDR1 SGHRS and CDR2 YFSETQ. CDR3 residues: CASSRTGTGDLGDEAFF. The CDR3 nucleotides read TGCGCCAGCAGCCGAACCGGGACAGGGGATTTAGGGGATGAAGCTTTCTTT. Full variable domain (remainder filled in from reference TRBV5-1 and TRBJ1-1): KAGVTQTPRYLIKTRGQQVTLSCSPISGHRSVSWYQQTPGQGLQFLFEYFSETQRNKGNFPGRFSGRQFSNSRSEMNVSTLELGDSALYLCASSRTGTGDLGDEAFFGQGTRLTVV.

This chain connects TRBV6-1 to TRBJ1-5, with no clear D. CDR1 is MNHNS, CDR2 SASEGT, per germline. The V end lost 3 bases, the J end lost 2 bases, and 11 bases lay between the germline ends. This CDR3 has 15 residues. Here the CDR3 reads CASSENPGGNQPQHF. The CDR3 DNA reads TGTGCCAGCAGTGAGAACCCCGGTGGCAATCAGCCCCAGCATTTT.

V usage is TRBV5-6 and J usage is TRBJ1-1; D is ambiguous. The CDR3 sequence is 12 residues long. The V gene's germline CDR1 is SGHDT and CDR2 YYEEEE. V lost 2 bases, J lost 3 bases, and 5 bases lay in between. CDR3 region: CASSFSDTEAFF. The CDR3 DNA is TGTGCCAGCAGCTTTTCGGACACTGAAGCTTTCTTT.

The chain links TRBV7-6 to TRBJ2-3; no definite D call. Germline CDR1 and CDR2: SGHVS and FNYEAQ. V lost 0 bases and J 0 bases, leaving 10 bases between the germline ends. This CDR3 comprises 16 residues. The CDR3 loop is CASSLAGTQSTDTQYF. CDR3 DNA: TGTGCCAGCAGCTTAGCTGGCACCCAAAGCACAGATACGCAGTATTTT. Using reference TRBV7-6 and TRBJ2-3 for the parts outside the CDR3, the full variable domain is GAGVSQSPRYKVTKRGQDVALRCDPISGHVSLYWYRQALGQGPEFLTYFNYEAQQDKSGLPNDRFSAERPEGSISTLTIQRTEQRDSAMYRCASSLAGTQSTDTQYFGPGTRLTVL.

CDR3 residues: CASTGTRSSYEQYF. The CDR3 DNA is TGTGCCAGTACCGGGACAAGGAGCTCCTACGAGCAGTACTTC. The rearrangement uses TRBV28 and TRBJ2-7, with D perhaps matching TRBD1 (6 bases). The CDR3 extends over 14 amino acids. V shed 9 bases and J shed 0 bases, with 15 bases lying between them. Germline V gene sequence: CDR1 MDHEN, CDR2 SYDVKM.

This chain joins TRBV28 and TRBJ1-5, with D tentatively TRBD1 (5 bases). V shed 6 bases and J shed 5 bases, with 17 bases lying between them. Germline V gives CDR1 MDHEN, CDR2 SYDVKM. The CDR3 sequence is 15 residues long. This CDR3 is CASSPDSRKYQPQHF. DNA of the CDR3: TGTGCCAGCAGCCCCGACAGTCGCAAGTATCAGCCCCAGCATTTT.

The V and J genes are TRBV5-6 and TRBJ1-6, with a possible D match to TRBD1 (5 bases). Trimming removed 0 bases at V and 10 bases at J, with 8 bases between. Germline CDR1 reads SGHDT; CDR2 reads YYEEEE. The CDR3 extends over 13 amino acids. CDR3 loop: CASSLGGGSPLHF. The DNA of the CDR3 is TGTGCCAGCAGCTTGGGTGGGGGGTCACCCCTCCACTTT.

This clone was found once. V and J are TRBV5-1 and TRBJ1-1, with 9 bases aligning to TRBD1. The germline V gene encodes CDR1 SGHRS and CDR2 YFSETQ. V trimming: 2 bases; J trimming: 8 bases; junction bases outside the gene matches: 7. The CDR3 is 14 amino acids. The CDR3 DNA reads TGCGCCAGCAGCTTTGAGGGACAGGGATCCGAAGCTTTCTTT. This encodes CASSFEGQGSEAFF.

The chain couples TRBV7-6 to TRBJ1-3, with 9 bases aligning to TRBD1. Germline CDR1 reads SGHVS; CDR2 reads FNYEAQ. V gave up 0 bases and J gave up 0 bases; unmatched junction bases: 0. The CDR3 has 16 amino acids. The CDR3 region is CASSLATGGSGNTIYF. As DNA, the CDR3 is TGTGCCAGCAGCTTAGCGACAGGGGGCTCTGGAAACACCATATATTTT.

The chain uses TRBV4-2 and TRBJ2-3, with 12 bases fitting TRBD2. Germline CDR1 reads LGHNA; CDR2 reads YNFKEQ. The CDR3 contains 15 residues. Losses at the gene ends were 8 bases for V and 6 bases for J; bases not matched to a gene: 9. CDR3 nucleotides: TGTGCCAGCTCCGGACTAGCGGGGTCCGGGGATACGCAGTATTTT. Protein: CASSGLAGSGDTQYF.

This clone appeared once. V and J are TRBV4-2 and TRBJ2-1, with TRBD1 as a possible D gene (5 bases). The germline CDR1 and CDR2 sequences are LGHNA and YNFKEQ. V lost 0 bases and J 5 bases, leaving 8 bases between the germline ends. CDR3 length: 14 residues. The CDR3 loop reads CASSQDVGDNEQFF. For the CDR3, the DNA is TGTGCCAGCAGCCAAGATGTAGGGGACAATGAGCAGTTCTTC.

Ten or more counts support this clone. This sequence joins TRBV2 and TRBJ1-1; 7 bases fit TRBD1. The CDR3 spans 15 residues. Germline V CDR1 and CDR2: SNHLY, FYNNEI. V dropped 4 bases and J dropped 2; count of bases not matched to a gene: 7. As DNA, the CDR3 is TGTGCCAGCAGTGCGTTTGGGACAGCAAACACTGAAGCTTTCTTT. Translated, it gives CASSAFGTANTEAFF.

The CDR3 DNA reads as TGTGCCAGCAGTTTGGAACTAGCGGGGACCGAGCAGTACTTC. Its protein product is CASSLELAGTEQYF. The V call is TRBV6-2 or TRBV6-3, the J call TRBJ2-7; 10 nucleotides agree with TRBD2. There are 14 residues in the CDR3. Trimming removed 4 bases from V and 6 bases from J; junction bases left unmatched: 6. Per germline, CDR1 MNHEY and CDR2 SVGEGT.

The rearrangement joins TRBV19 to TRBJ2-5; TRBD1 might be the D (5 bases). The CDR3 length is 18 residues. Looked up from germline, CDR1 is LNHDA and CDR2 is SQIVND (reference sequence). Trimming pared 9 bases from V and 3 bases from J, leaving 29 bases between. This CDR3 is CARQKSAIPDTTEETQYF. In DNA form, the CDR3 reads TGTGCCAGACAAAAATCTGCCATACCGGACACGACAGAAGAGACCCAGTACTTC.

This clone was picked up a small number of times. The rearrangement links TRBV9 to TRBJ2-1; D possibly corresponds to TRBD2 (5 bases). The V end was cut by 0 bases, the J end by 6 bases, with 16 bases between. The CDR3 covers 16 residues. The germline V gene encodes CDR1 SGDLS and CDR2 YYNGEE. CDR3 in DNA: TGTGCCAGCAGCGTAGGCGCACCCCACCGGGGCAATGAGCAGTTCTTC. It is translated as CASSVGAPHRGNEQFF.

The V and J genes are TRBV12-3 or TRBV12-4 and TRBJ2-7; D remains ambiguous. V lost 1 base, J lost 6 bases, and 10 bases lay in between. This CDR3 has 13 residues. The CDR3 coding sequence is TGTGCCAGCAGTTTAGTTGTCCGGTCCGAGCAGTACTTC. This gives the protein CASSLVVRSEQYF.

Here the CDR3 reads CASSWTDSTDTQYF. The CDR3 DNA reads as TGCGCCAGCAGCTGGACAGACTCTACAGATACGCAGTATTTT. The chain combines TRBV5-1 with TRBJ2-3; perhaps TRBD1 as D (6 bases). The germline gives CDR1 SGHRS, CDR2 YFSETQ. The CDR3 runs 14 residues. The V end lost 3 bases, the J end lost 3 bases, and 11 bases lay between the germline ends. The whole variable domain, remainder taken from reference TRBV5-1 and TRBJ2-3, is KAGVTQTPRYLIKTRGQQVTLSCSPISGHRSVSWYQQTPGQGLQFLFEYFSETQRNKGNFPGRFSGRQFSNSRSEMNVSTLELGDSALYLCASSWTDSTDTQYFGPGTRLTVL.

CDR3 DNA sequence: TGTGCCACCGGCGGGGTTAGCGCCAATGAGCAGTTCTTC. Translating it yields CATGGVSANEQFF. The chain links TRBV7-9 to TRBJ2-1; TRBD2 is a possible D gene (6 bases). Trimming took 10 bases from V and 6 from J, leaving 16 bases between them. CDR3 length: 13 residues. Germline loops: CDR1 SEHNR, CDR2 FQNEAQ (reference sequence).